This paragraph reports one T cell receptor (beta chain). Trimming removed 2 bases at V and 5 bases at J, with 18 bases between. The CDR3 runs 16 residues. Germline V gene lookup returns CDR1 SGHVS and CDR2 FQNEAQ. Original methodology: Amplification of reference gene primers provided the estimated nucleated cell counts. Profiling relied on immunoSEQ multiplex PCR, and the TCRdb table lists in-frame clones only, not all of them. The DNA gave D and trimming, while V, J and clone size come from that table. The repertoire holds roughly 54,000 clones, with roughly 82% as singletons. The record originates from a study of blood T cell repertoires in COVID-19. Study summary: The United States, Italy and Spain provided the acute and convalescent COVID-19 samples.

The clonotype was recovered from an older woman with acute or convalescent COVID-19. V gene TRBV7-8 combines with J gene TRBJ1-1; TRBD1 might be the D (5 bases). The sequencing sample was made of peripheral blood. This chain's CDR3 is CASSLLPRDIRTEAFF. The CDR3 coding sequence is TGTGCCAGCAGCTTATTGCCCAGGGATATTAGGACTGAAGCTTTCTTT.